A selection of T cell receptor beta chains follows, all from one sample in a study of persistence of HIV-infected CD4 T cells. The antigens of these receptors remain unknown. Repertoires were generated with immunoSEQ multiplex PCR, while TCRdb's copy carries only in-frame clones and drops some. This table has about 30,000 clones, roughly 82% appearing once. Sequenced here: CD4+ T cells sorted from PBMCs after approximately 20-hour stimulation, sampled from a patient who received antiretroviral therapy. The source is an adult man with HIV who was CMV-seropositive. The CDR3 runs from the conserved cysteine through the conserved F or W. Fields, in order: V gene, J gene, CDR3 length, D gene, clone size, CDR3 protein, CDR3 DNA. The D gene is left open where the match is weak. Where a row states a size, it is once, few, many or the class of an expanded clone; other rows omit it.

V: TRBV10-3; J: TRBJ2-7; length: 12; D: NA; size: NA; CDR3: CAISETDYEQYF; DNA: TGTGCCATCAGTGAGACAGATTACGAGCAGTACTTC
V: TRBV6-2/TRBV6-3; J: TRBJ1-5; length: 14; D: NA; size: NA; CDR3: CASSYGNGRQPQHF; DNA: TGTGCCAGCAGTTACGGTAATGGGAGACAGCCCCAGCATTTT
V: TRBV4-2; J: TRBJ1-3; length: 17; D: NA; size: few; CDR3: CASSQAPGPGSGNTIYF; DNA: TGTGCCAGCAGCCAAGCCCCAGGGCCAGGCTCTGGAAACACCATATATTTT
V: TRBV19; J: TRBJ1-1; length: 13; D: TRBD1; size: NA; CDR3: CASSPTGGPEAFF; DNA: TGTGCCAGTAGCCCGACAGGGGGCCCTGAAGCTTTCTTT
V: TRBV30; J: TRBJ1-1; length: 14; D: NA; size: NA; CDR3: CAWSPRVKNTEAFF; DNA: TGTGCCTGGAGTCCCAGGGTTAAGAACACTGAAGCTTTCTTT
V: TRBV6-5; J: TRBJ2-7; length: 15; D: TRBD2; size: NA; CDR3: CASSLSGGEENEQYF; DNA: TGTGCCAGCAGTCTTAGCGGGGGGGAAGAGAACGAGCAGTACTTC
V: TRBV25-1; J: TRBJ1-3; length: 15; D: NA; size: few; CDR3: CASTDISFSGNTIYF; DNA: TGTGCCAGCACCGACATCTCTTTCTCTGGAAACACCATATATTTT
V: TRBV19; J: TRBJ1-2; length: 14; D: NA; size: NA; CDR3: CASSIKPSGSGYTF; DNA: TGTGCCAGTAGTATAAAACCGTCCGGTAGTGGCTACACCTTC
V: TRBV18; J: TRBJ2-4; length: 16; D: TRBD1; size: NA; CDR3: CASSPQDRGSKNIQYF; DNA: TGTGCCAGCTCACCACAGGACAGGGGTTCCAAAAACATTCAGTACTTC
V: TRBV7-9; J: TRBJ2-7; length: 14; D: TRBD1; size: NA; CDR3: CASSFADRHDEQYF; DNA: TGTGCCAGCAGCTTCGCGGACAGGCACGACGAGCAGTACTTC
V: TRBV29-1; J: TRBJ2-3; length: 14; D: NA; size: NA; CDR3: CSGAREVGTDTQYF; DNA: TGCAGCGGGGCCAGGGAAGTCGGGACAGATACGCAGTATTTT
V: TRBV10-1; J: TRBJ2-1; length: 17; D: NA; size: NA; CDR3: CASSESGGPGQYNEQFF; DNA: TGCGCCAGCAGTGAGAGTGGAGGGCCCGGACAATACAATGAGCAGTTCTTC